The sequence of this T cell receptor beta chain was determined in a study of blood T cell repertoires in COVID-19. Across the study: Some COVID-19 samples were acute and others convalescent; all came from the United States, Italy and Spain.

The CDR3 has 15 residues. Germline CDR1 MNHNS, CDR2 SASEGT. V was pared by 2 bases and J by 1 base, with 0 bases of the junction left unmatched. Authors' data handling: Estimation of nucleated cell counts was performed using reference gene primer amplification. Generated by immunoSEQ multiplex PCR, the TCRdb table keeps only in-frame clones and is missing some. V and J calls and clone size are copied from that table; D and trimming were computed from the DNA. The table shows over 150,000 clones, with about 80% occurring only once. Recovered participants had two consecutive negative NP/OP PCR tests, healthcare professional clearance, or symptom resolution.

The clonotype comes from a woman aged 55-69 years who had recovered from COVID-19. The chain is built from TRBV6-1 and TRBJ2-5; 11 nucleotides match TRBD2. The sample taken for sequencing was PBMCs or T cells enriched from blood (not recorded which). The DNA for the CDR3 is TGTGCCAGCAGTGAACTAGCGGGGGGCCAAGAGACCCAGTACTTC. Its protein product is CASSELAGGQETQYF.